Below are 19 T cell receptor beta chains sequenced from a single sample in a study of blood T cells in healthy people across ages. A second PCR, run for 7 to 11 cycles, used a sample-barcoded 5' primer plus a J-beta primer mix. TCRdb recomputed calls from the 5' RACE reads with MiXCR, one row per CDR3 protein. The sample holds some 690,000 distinct CDR3 sequences, 20% to 25% seen once. Sequenced material: blood. The origin of the receptors is an older man in good health.

In its sample, this clonotype was seen a few times. The rearrangement joins TRBV30 to TRBJ1-5; 9 nucleotides match TRBD1. The CDR3 consists of 14 residues. The germline V gene encodes CDR1 GTSNPN and CDR2 SVGIG (reference sequence). V trimming: 4 bases; J trimming: 6 bases; junction bases outside the gene matches: 7. CDR3 amino acids: CAWTGTGMAQPQHF. CDR3 DNA sequence: TGTGCCTGGACCGGGACAGGGATGGCTCAGCCCCAGCATTTT.

The chain carries TRBV6-1 and TRBJ1-3; no reliable D call. The CDR3 is 15 residues long. Germline V lookup: CDR1 MNHNS, CDR2 SASEGT. V lost 4 bases and J lost 3, with 13 bases in between. The CDR3 sequence: CASSGSPQHGNTIYF. DNA for the CDR3: TGTGCCAGCAGTGGCTCCCCTCAACATGGAAACACCATATATTTT.

This clonotype was observed a single time. This rearrangement joins TRBV7-9 to TRBJ2-2; TRBD1 matches at 7 bases. Germline V gene lookup returns CDR1 SEHNR and CDR2 FQNEAQ (reference sequence). Trimming cost V 3 bases and J 3 bases; bases outside gene matches: 13. The CDR3 totals 18 residues. The CDR3 sequence: CASSFKVGGTGDTGELFF. The CDR3, as DNA: TGTGCCAGCAGCTTCAAGGTCGGAGGCACAGGGGACACCGGGGAGCTGTTTTTT. Drawing the rest from reference TRBV7-9 and TRBJ2-2, the complete variable domain is DTGVSQNPRHKITKRGQNVTFRCDPISEHNRLYWYRQTLGQGPEFLTYFQNEAQLEKSRLLSDRFSAERPKGSFSTLEIQRTEQGDSAMYLCASSFKVGGTGDTGELFFGEGSRLTVL.

This clonotype was seen a few times. The chain uses TRBV7-7 and TRBJ2-5, with 7 bases identical to TRBD2. V gave up 5 bases and J gave up 4 bases; unmatched junction bases: 7. This CDR3 spans 14 amino acids. The germline V gene encodes CDR1 SSHAT and CDR2 FNYEAQ (reference sequence). The CDR3 reads CASSPVTSTETQYF. For the CDR3, the DNA is TGTGCCAGCAGCCCAGTGACTAGCACAGAGACCCAGTACTTC.

This clonotype was counted at least ten times. The chain has TRBV4-1 and TRBJ2-5; 9 nucleotides agree with TRBD2. The CDR3 is 15 amino acids. Germline CDR1 reads MGHRA; CDR2 reads YSYEKL. V lost 4 bases, J lost 7 bases, and 10 bases stayed unmatched. The DNA for the CDR3 is TGCGCCAGCAGCCCGGGAGGAGCTAGCGGGGTGACCCAGTACTTC. This translates into CASSPGGASGVTQYF.

This clonotype appeared a few times. The genes are TRBV18 and TRBJ1-2; D is perhaps TRBD1 (5 bases). Germline V gene lookup returns CDR1 KGHSH and CDR2 LQKENI. This CDR3 region has 14 residues. Trimming shortened V by 1 base and J by 1 base, and 7 bases separated the two germline ends. CDR3 sequence: CASSPQDSNYGYTF. CDR3 DNA: TGTGCCAGCTCACCACAAGACAGTAACTATGGCTACACCTTC.

In its sample, this clonotype was seen a few times. The V and J genes are TRBV11-2 and TRBJ1-1; D not certain. V shed 3 bases and J shed 0 bases, with 5 bases lying between them. This CDR3 comprises 13 residues. Per the germline V gene, CDR1 is SGHAT and CDR2 is FQNNGV. As DNA, the CDR3 is TGTGCCAGCAGCTTCCGGCTGAACACTGAAGCTTTCTTT. Its protein is CASSFRLNTEAFF.

The chain employs TRBV7-8 and TRBJ1-6; D is perhaps TRBD1 (5 bases). Germline CDR1 is SGHVS and CDR2 is FQNEAQ. Trimming stripped 5 bases from V and 7 bases from J, with 15 bases between. This CDR3 region has 15 residues. For the CDR3, the DNA is TGTGCCAGCAGCCTTCAGGGAAACGGGAATTCACCCCTCCACTTT. Its translation: CASSLQGNGNSPLHF.

The chain is built from TRBV18 and TRBJ2-4, with D perhaps assigned TRBD1 or TRBD2 (6 bases each). This CDR3 comprises 12 residues. V was trimmed by 3 bases and J by 14 bases, leaving 14 bases between them. The germline CDR1 and CDR2 sequences are KGHSH and LQKENI. The CDR3 DNA reads TGTGCCAGCTCACCCGAGGGGGACTCGGAGTACTTC. Residues: CASSPEGDSEYF.

V usage is TRBV20-1 and J usage is TRBJ2-7; D might be TRBD1 or TRBD2, each matching 5 bases. Germline loops: CDR1 DFQATT, CDR2 SNEGSKA (reference sequence). V gave up 0 bases and J gave up 0 bases, with 15 bases separating them. The CDR3 is made up of 16 amino acids. The CDR3 DNA reads TGCAGTGCTAGAGACCTACTAGGGGCAGACTCCTACGAGCAGTACTTC. This translates into CSARDLLGADSYEQYF.

Ten or more counts support this clonotype. The chain links TRBV9 to TRBJ2-7; 7 nucleotides agree with TRBD2. J gave up 0 bases and V 1 base, and 7 bases lay outside the gene matches. Germline CDR1 is SGDLS and CDR2 is YYNGEE. The CDR3 loop spans 16 amino acids. The CDR3 DNA follows: TGTGCCAGCAGCGTAAACCGGGAGGACTACTCCTACGAGCAGTACTTC. Amino acids: CASSVNREDYSYEQYF.

The V gene is TRBV4-3, the J gene TRBJ2-1; D gene unclear. This CDR3 comprises 13 residues. Trimming cost V 0 bases and J 6 bases, with 6 bases left between them. The germline CDR1 and CDR2 sequences are LGHNA and YSLEER. The CDR3 region has the DNA TGCGCCAGCAGCCAAGAATTGGGCAATGAGCAGTTCTTC. It yields the protein CASSQELGNEQFF.

The chain couples TRBV20-1 to TRBJ2-5; D tentatively reads TRBD1 or TRBD2 (5 bases each). The V end was cut by 5 bases, the J end by 4 bases, with 11 bases between. The CDR3 has 12 amino acids. Germline values: CDR1 DFQATT, CDR2 SNEGSKA (reference sequence). CDR3 in DNA: TGCAGTGCTTGGGGACCTAGAGAGACCCAGTACTTC. Encoded protein: CSAWGPRETQYF.

This clonotype has just a few counts. The V call is TRBV12-3 or TRBV12-4, the J call TRBJ1-4; unclear D gene. The CDR3 loop spans 14 amino acids. V was cut by 7 bases and J by 4 bases, with 13 bases left in between. In nucleotides, the CDR3 is TGTGCCAGCACCCCGGGGTCCATTAATGAAAAACTGTTTTTT. Translating it yields CASTPGSINEKLFF.

Regarding this clonotype: An end of the junction does not agree with germline; a read error may underlie this. V and J are TRBV11-2 and TRBJ2-3; no firm D call. The CDR3 is 18 amino acids. The germline V gene has CDR1 SGHAT and CDR2 FQNNGV. The CDR3 spells CASSSPNFAATNTRTKYF. CDR3 sequence (DNA): TGTGCCAGCAGCTCCCCGAACTTTGCGGCGACAAACACTCGTACGAAGTATTTT.

The chain recombines TRBV6-1 with TRBJ2-4, with no clear D. CDR3 size: 14 residues. Germline CDR1 is MNHNS and CDR2 is SASEGT. V was shortened by 8 bases and J by 0 bases, with 11 bases between the two germline ends. For the CDR3, the DNA is TGTGCCAGCGGCCCAACTCTAGCCAAAAACATTCAGTACTTC. This codes for CASGPTLAKNIQYF.

This clonotype was counted a few times. The chain has TRBV7-9 and TRBJ1-4; no reliable D call. Trimming left V 2 bases short and J 7 bases short, with 11 bases between. Germline V gene data show CDR1 as SEHNR and CDR2 as FQNEAQ (reference sequence). The CDR3 is made up of 14 amino acids. CDR3 DNA: TGTGCCAGCAGCTTAATGACGGAGAGTGAAAAACTGTTTTTT. Translation: CASSLMTESEKLFF.

This clonotype has ten or more counts. V and J are TRBV5-1 and TRBJ2-3; D ambiguous. CDR3 length: 13 residues. The V end lost 2 bases, the J end lost 4 bases, and 8 bases lay between the germline ends. Germline V gene data show CDR1 as SGHRS and CDR2 as YFSETQ. CDR3 amino acids: CASSFSLSDTQYF. CDR3 in DNA: TGCGCCAGCAGCTTTTCCCTCTCAGATACGCAGTATTTT.

Only a few counts were recorded for this clonotype. The rearrangement uses TRBV6-6 and TRBJ1-2; maybe TRBD1 (5 bases). The CDR3 runs to 13 residues. V lost 6 bases to trimming and J lost 6 bases, with 14 bases between them. The germline CDR1 and CDR2 sequences are MNHNY and SVGAGI (reference sequence). The CDR3 coding sequence is TGTGCCAGCAGCCGAGCCGCAGGGAATGGCTACACCTTC. Amino acid sequence: CASSRAAGNGYTF.